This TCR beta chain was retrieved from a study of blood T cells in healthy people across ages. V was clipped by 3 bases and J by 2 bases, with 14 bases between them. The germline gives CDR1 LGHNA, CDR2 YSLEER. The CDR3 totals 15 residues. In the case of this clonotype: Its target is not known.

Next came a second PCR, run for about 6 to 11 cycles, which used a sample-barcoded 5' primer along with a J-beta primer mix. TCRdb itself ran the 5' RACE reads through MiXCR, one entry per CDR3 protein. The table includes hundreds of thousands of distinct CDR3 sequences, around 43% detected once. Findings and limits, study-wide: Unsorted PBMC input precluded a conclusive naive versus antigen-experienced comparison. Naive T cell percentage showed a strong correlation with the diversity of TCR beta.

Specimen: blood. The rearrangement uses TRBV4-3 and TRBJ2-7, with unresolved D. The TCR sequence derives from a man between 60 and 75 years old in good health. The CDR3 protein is CASSHGRVGPYEQYF. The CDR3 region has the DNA TGCGCCAGCAGCCATGGACGAGTTGGACCCTACGAGCAGTACTTC.